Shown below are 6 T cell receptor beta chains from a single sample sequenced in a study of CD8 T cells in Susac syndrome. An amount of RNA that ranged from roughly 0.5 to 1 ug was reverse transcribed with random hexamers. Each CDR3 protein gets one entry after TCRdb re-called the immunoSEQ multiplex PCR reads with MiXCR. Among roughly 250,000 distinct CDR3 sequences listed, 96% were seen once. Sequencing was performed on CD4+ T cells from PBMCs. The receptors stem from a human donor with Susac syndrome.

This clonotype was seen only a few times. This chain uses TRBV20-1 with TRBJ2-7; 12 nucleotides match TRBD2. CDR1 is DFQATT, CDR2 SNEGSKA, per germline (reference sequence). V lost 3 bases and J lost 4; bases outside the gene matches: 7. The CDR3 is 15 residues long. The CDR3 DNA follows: TGCAGTGCTAGTCCCGGGACTAGCGGGTCTTACGAGCAGTACTTC. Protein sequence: CSASPGTSGSYEQYF.

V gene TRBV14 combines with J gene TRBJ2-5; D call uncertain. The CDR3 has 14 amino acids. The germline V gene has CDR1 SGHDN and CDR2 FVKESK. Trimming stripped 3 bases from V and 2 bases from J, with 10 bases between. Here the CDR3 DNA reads TGTGCCAGCAGCCATCCATTGACTCAAGAGACCCAGTACTTC. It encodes CASSHPLTQETQYF.

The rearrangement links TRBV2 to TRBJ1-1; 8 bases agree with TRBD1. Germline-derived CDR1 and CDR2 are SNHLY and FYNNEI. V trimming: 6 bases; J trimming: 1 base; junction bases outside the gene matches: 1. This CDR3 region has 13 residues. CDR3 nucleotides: TGTGCCAGCAGGGGACAGGCGAACACTGAAGCTTTCTTT. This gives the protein CASRGQANTEAFF.

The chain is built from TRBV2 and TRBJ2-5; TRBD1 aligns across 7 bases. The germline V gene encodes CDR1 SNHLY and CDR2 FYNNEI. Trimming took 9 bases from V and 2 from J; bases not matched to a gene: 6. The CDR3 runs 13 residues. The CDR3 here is CASRDSLQETQYF. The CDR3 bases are TGTGCCAGTCGGGACAGCCTGCAAGAGACCCAGTACTTC.

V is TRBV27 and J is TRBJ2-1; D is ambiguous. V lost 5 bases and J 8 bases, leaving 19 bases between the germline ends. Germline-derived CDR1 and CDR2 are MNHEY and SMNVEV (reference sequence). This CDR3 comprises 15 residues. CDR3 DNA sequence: TGTGCCAGCAGTGTCGTCCGGCCGACTTACTATGAGCAGTTCTTC. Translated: CASSVVRPTYYEQFF.

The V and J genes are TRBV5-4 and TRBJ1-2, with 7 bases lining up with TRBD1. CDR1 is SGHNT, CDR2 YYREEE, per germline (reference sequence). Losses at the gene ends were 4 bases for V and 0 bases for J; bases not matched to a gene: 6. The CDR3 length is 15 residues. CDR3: CASSRPGQSNYGYTF. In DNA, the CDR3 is TGTGCCAGCAGCAGACCGGGACAGTCTAACTATGGCTACACCTTC.